The clone carrying this TCR beta chain has a handful of counts. The record originates from a study of Ad26.COV2.S vaccination and SARS-CoV-2 variants. Treatment here: roughly 19 received Ad26.COV2.S at low or high dose, single or two shots; about 5 received placebo; per-sample allocation not given. Day 63 after the first injection of vaccine or placebo was the sampling time. Germline values: CDR1 PRHDT, CDR2 FYEKMQ (reference sequence). Trimming shortened V by 0 bases and J by 5 bases, and 13 bases separated the two germline ends. The CDR3 extends over 15 amino acids. Sequencing used immunoSEQ multiplex PCR; TCRdb keeps in-frame clones, though not all of them. The sample shows roughly 350,000 clones, approximately 86% of them seen only once.

The input for sequencing was peripheral blood, taken in a trial of Ad26.COV2.S vaccine versus placebo. The chain employs TRBV13 and TRBJ2-5; TRBD2 might be the D (6 bases). This clonotype originated in a person between 18 and 65 years old who received the Ad26.COV2.S COVID-19 vaccine or a placebo. The CDR3: CASSLGRTSQETQYF. The CDR3 nucleotides read TGTGCCAGCAGCTTAGGCAGAACTAGCCAGGAGACCCAGTACTTC.